Below are 14 T cell receptor beta chains sequenced from a single sample in a study of shared clonotypes between healthy human individuals. As defined, naive CD8 cells were CD45RO-negative and positively selected for CCR7, with terminally differentiated effector memory CD45RA+ cells excluded. Measured with immunoSEQ multiplex PCR; TCRdb has only the in-frame clones, and not every one. The profile shows some 2.1 million clones, about 95% of them singletons. Input material: naive CD8+ T cells sorted from blood. These receptors originate from a man aged 18 to 30 in good health.

This rearrangement joins TRBV27 to TRBJ2-3; D is unclear. CDR1 and CDR2 from the germline V gene are MNHEY and SMNVEV (reference sequence). The CDR3 spans 13 residues. Trimming left V 10 bases short and J 0 bases short, with 11 bases between. CDR3 coding DNA: TGTGCCACCGCCGTGGTAAGCACAGATACGCAGTATTTT. Amino acids: CATAVVSTDTQYF.

The J gene is TRBJ2-7, the V gene TRBV14, with 9 bases identical to TRBD1. The CDR3 is made up of 14 amino acids. CDR1 and CDR2 (germline): SGHDN, FVKESK. V trimming: 4 bases; J trimming: 6 bases; junction bases outside the gene matches: 7. The CDR3 here is CASSPDRGYGEQYF. CDR3 bases: TGTGCCAGCAGCCCGGACAGGGGTTATGGCGAGCAGTACTTC.

Comments on this clone: This same CDR3 is encoded by further DNA sequences in the sample. J is TRBJ2-7 and V is TRBV19; perhaps TRBD2 as D (5 bases). Germline assignment: CDR1 LNHDA and CDR2 SQIVND (reference sequence). The CDR3 is made up of 14 amino acids. Trimming removed 3 bases from V and 4 bases from J, with 13 bases in between. In DNA, the CDR3 is TGTGCCAGTAGTATGGCAGGAGGCGGATACGAGCAGTACTTC. Translating gives CASSMAGGGYEQYF.

The J gene is TRBJ1-6, the V gene TRBV5-4; 10 bases fit TRBD1. The CDR3 length is 15 residues. The junction had 4 bases not matched to a gene; V was cut back by 2 bases and J by 8 bases. CDR1 is SGHNT and CDR2 is YYREEE in the germline V gene (reference sequence). The CDR3 sequence is CASSLPGQGDSPLHF. CDR3 bases: TGTGCCAGCAGCTTACCCGGACAGGGGGATTCACCCCTCCACTTT.

As regards this clone: The same CDR3 also results from other DNA sequences found in this sample. The chain links TRBV13 to TRBJ1-5; no reliable D call. The germline CDR1 and CDR2 sequences are PRHDT and FYEKMQ (reference sequence). This CDR3 comprises 14 residues. Trimming shortened V by 3 bases and J by 2 bases, and 8 bases separated the two germline ends. The CDR3 is CASSLGRGNQPQHF. The CDR3 DNA reads TGTGCCAGCAGCTTGGGTAGGGGCAATCAGCCCCAGCATTTT.

This clone was recorded a few times. The rearrangement uses TRBV28 and TRBJ2-7; D is undetermined. This CDR3 is built from 15 residues. In germline, CDR1 is MDHEN, CDR2 SYDVKM. V was clipped by 1 base and J by 4 bases, with 14 bases between them. The CDR3 loop is CASSLLAGLFYEQYF. CDR3 sequence (DNA): TGTGCCAGCAGTTTATTGGCAGGTCTCTTTTACGAGCAGTACTTC. The variable domain in full, completed from reference TRBV28 and TRBJ2-7, reads DVKVTQSSRYLVKRTGEKVFLECVQDMDHENMFWYRQDPGLGLRLIYFSYDVKMKEKGDIPEGYSVSREKKERFSLILESASTNQTSMYLCASSLLAGLFYEQYFGPGTRLTVT.

The chain couples TRBV11-2 to TRBJ1-2; a possible D gene is TRBD1 (5 bases). Trimming cost V 1 base and J 6 bases, with 12 bases left between them. This CDR3 region has 14 residues. Germline V gene lookup returns CDR1 SGHAT and CDR2 FQNNGV. CDR3 protein: CASSLAQATDGYTF. CDR3 coding DNA: TGTGCCAGCAGCTTAGCACAGGCCACGGATGGCTACACCTTC.

Comment on this clone: The identical CDR3 is also encoded by other nucleotide sequences in the sample. The chain combines TRBV9 with TRBJ2-3; possibly TRBD2 for D (5 bases). The CDR3 loop spans 13 amino acids. Trimming left V 3 bases short and J 2 bases short, with 7 bases between. Germline CDR1 reads SGDLS; CDR2 reads YYNGEE. The DNA for the CDR3 is TGTGCCAGCAGCGGAGGGAACACAGATACGCAGTATTTT. Its translation: CASSGGNTDTQYF.

CDR3 DNA sequence: TGCGCCAGCAGCCAAAGAACCGGGACACGTCCCAATCAGCCCCAGCATTTT. Translation: CASSQRTGTRPNQPQHF. V and J are TRBV4-1 and TRBJ1-5; D is possibly TRBD1 (6 bases). V gave up 2 bases and J gave up 3 bases, with 17 bases separating them. This CDR3 has 17 residues. Looked up from germline, CDR1 is MGHRA and CDR2 is YSYEKL.

This clone has just one count. The chain uses TRBV13 and TRBJ2-1; D is perhaps TRBD2 (6 bases). The CDR3 spans 13 residues. Germline CDR1 is PRHDT and CDR2 is FYEKMQ (reference sequence). V shed 7 bases and J shed 6 bases, with 13 bases lying between them. The CDR3 DNA follows: TGTGCCAGCATATATACTAGCTCCAATGAGCAGTTCTTC. Protein product: CASIYTSSNEQFF.

As to this clone: The same CDR3 also results from other DNA sequences found in this sample. The chain uses TRBV27 and TRBJ2-3; 9 nucleotides agree with TRBD1. CDR1 MNHEY and CDR2 SMNVEV come from the germline V gene (reference sequence). Unmatched junction bases numbered 3, after V lost 5 bases and J lost 3 bases. CDR3 length: 14 residues. CDR3 sequence: CASSPDRGTDTQYF. The DNA for the CDR3 is TGTGCCAGCAGTCCGGACAGGGGTACAGATACGCAGTATTTT.

The J gene is TRBJ2-7, the V gene TRBV6-1; D perhaps matches TRBD1 (6 bases). The V end was cut by 3 bases, the J end by 3 bases, with 12 bases between. The CDR3 spans 14 residues. CDR1 and CDR2 (germline): MNHNS, SASEGT. CDR3 sequence reads: CASSETGWGYEQYF. The CDR3 DNA is TGTGCCAGCAGTGAGACAGGTTGGGGCTACGAGCAGTACTTC.

Comment on this clone: In the same sample, other DNA sequences code for this CDR3. The chain combines TRBV27 with TRBJ1-2; 9 bases match TRBD1. Losses at the gene ends were 5 bases for V and 4 bases for J; bases not matched to a gene: 5. The CDR3 runs to 14 residues. Germline V gives CDR1 MNHEY, CDR2 SMNVEV (reference sequence). The DNA of the CDR3 is TGTGCCAGCAGTCCACTGGACAGGGGCTATGGCTACACCTTC. It yields the protein CASSPLDRGYGYTF.

The chain uses TRBV7-9 and TRBJ2-3; no clear D. CDR1 is SEHNR and CDR2 is FQNEAQ in the germline V gene (reference sequence). V lost 3 bases to trimming and J lost 5 bases, with 9 bases between them. The CDR3 loop spans 13 amino acids. CDR3 region: CASSFPGGDTQYF. The CDR3, as DNA: TGTGCCAGCAGCTTCCCAGGTGGAGATACGCAGTATTTT.